The sequence of this T cell receptor beta chain was determined in a study of T cells in Graves' hyperthyroidism and ophthalmopathy. Study-level points and caveats: Blood also contained most expanded thyroid clonotypes above 0.001.

The count of this clonotype is one. Its antigen is currently unknown. The CDR3 regions of TCR beta were amplified from RNA transcripts. With the HTBI primer set, the TCR CDR3 went through a first round of RT-PCR. TCRdb reprocessed the multiplex PCR reads via MiXCR and lists one record per CDR3 protein. The sample comprises more than 500,000 distinct CDR3 sequences, approximately 14% of which are singletons, and 3.5% to 4.5% rests with the top ten. Germline assignment: CDR1 LGHNA and CDR2 YNFKEQ. Trimming took off 0 bases at V and 0 bases at J, with 26 bases between the two ends. This CDR3 is built from 21 residues.

The specimen sequenced was blood. The chain uses TRBV4-2 and TRBJ1-2; D unclear. This sequence was found in a woman in her 40s with Graves' ophthalmopathy. CDR3 nucleotide sequence: TGTGCCAGCAGCCAAGATTCAGTTGGGCGGGGAACCCAAGCTTCTAACTATGGCTACACCTTC. This codes for CASSQDSVGRGTQASNYGYTF.